The clone carrying this T cell receptor beta chain was detected only once. This sample was taken from a study of blood T cell repertoires in COVID-19. At the level of the study: Acute and convalescent COVID-19 specimens originated in the United States, Italy and Spain. PBMCs, B-cell-depleted T cells, or T cells were the source of the cDNA or gDNA that made up the material.

Source study methods: Estimation of nucleated cell counts relied on the amplification of reference gene primers. TCRdb's copy holds only in-frame clones and misses some; the assay was immunoSEQ multiplex PCR. D and trimming come from the DNA, and the V and J calls and clone size come from that table. The sample lists approximately 93,000 clones, 77% seen once, with approximately 9.2% in the top ten. The CDR3 contains 16 residues. V lost 5 bases, J lost 0 bases, and 5 bases stayed unmatched. CDR1 is SNHLY and CDR2 is FYNNEI in the germline V gene. This rearrangement joins TRBV2 to TRBJ1-5; 9 bases fit TRBD1. The sequence came from an elderly woman with acute or convalescent COVID-19. The sample comprised peripheral blood. CDR3 nucleotide sequence: TGTGCCAGCAGTCAACAGGGGGCGGGTAGCAATCAGCCCCAGCATTTT. This gives the protein CASSQQGAGSNQPQHF.